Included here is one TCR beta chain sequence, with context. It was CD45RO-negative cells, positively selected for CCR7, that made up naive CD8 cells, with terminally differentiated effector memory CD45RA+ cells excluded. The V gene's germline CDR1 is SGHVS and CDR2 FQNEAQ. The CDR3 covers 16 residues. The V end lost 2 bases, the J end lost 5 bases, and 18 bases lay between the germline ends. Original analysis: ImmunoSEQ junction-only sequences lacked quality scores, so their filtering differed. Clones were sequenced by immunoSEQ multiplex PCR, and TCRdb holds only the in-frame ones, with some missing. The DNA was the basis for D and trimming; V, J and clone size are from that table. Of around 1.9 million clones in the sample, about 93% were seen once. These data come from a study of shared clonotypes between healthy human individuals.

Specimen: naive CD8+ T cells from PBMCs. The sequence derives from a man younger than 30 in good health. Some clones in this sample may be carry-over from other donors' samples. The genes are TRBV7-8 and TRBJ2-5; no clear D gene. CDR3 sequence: CASSLTFWDATETQYF. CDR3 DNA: TGTGCCAGCAGCTTAACTTTCTGGGATGCGACGGAGACCCAGTACTTC.